The clone carrying this T cell receptor beta chain appeared many times. Its specificity is unknown. The data were taken from a study of T cells after yellow fever vaccination. Germline assignment: CDR1 SQVTM and CDR2 ANQGSEA. The germline V and J ends were trimmed by 5 bases and 13 bases, with 18 bases remaining between them. The CDR3 runs 12 residues. TCRdb re-analysed the 5' RACE reads in MiXCR, keeping a single row per CDR3 protein. The sample has roughly 170,000 distinct CDR3 sequences, roughly a tenth seen once. Overall study findings and caveats: Of the clonotypes, a small share occurred in both CD4 and CD8 compartments. Abundant bulk-derived clonotypes could contaminate FACS-sorted repertoires. Secondary responses were weaker yet peaked faster, day 5 versus 15. Boosting was followed by the reappearance of most primary-vaccination clones (around 95% CD4, more than 70% CD8).

This clonotype originated in a man aged 18 to 29 who received the YFV17D yellow fever vaccine. The chain joins TRBV29-1 to TRBJ2-4; the D gene is possibly TRBD2 (6 bases). Sequencing used CD8+ T cells sorted from PBMCs, obtained 45 days after the yellow fever booster vaccination. In DNA form, the CDR3 reads TGCAGCGTTTCCTGGAACGGGGGTTTCCAGTACTTC. This translates into CSVSWNGGFQYF.